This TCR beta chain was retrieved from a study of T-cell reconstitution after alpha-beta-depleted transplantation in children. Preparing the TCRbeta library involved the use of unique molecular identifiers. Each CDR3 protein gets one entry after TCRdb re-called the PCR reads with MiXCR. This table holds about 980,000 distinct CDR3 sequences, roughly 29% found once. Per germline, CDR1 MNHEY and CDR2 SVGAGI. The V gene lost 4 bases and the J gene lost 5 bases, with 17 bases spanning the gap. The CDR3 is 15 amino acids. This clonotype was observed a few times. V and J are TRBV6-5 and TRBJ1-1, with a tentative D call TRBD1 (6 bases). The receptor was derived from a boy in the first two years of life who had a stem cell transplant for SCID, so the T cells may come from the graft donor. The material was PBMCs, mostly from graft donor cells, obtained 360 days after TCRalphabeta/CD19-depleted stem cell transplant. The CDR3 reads CASSSPATGLTEAFF. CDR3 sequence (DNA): TGTGCCAGCAGTTCACCTGCGACAGGTCTGACTGAAGCTTTCTTT.